A selection of T cell receptor beta chains follows, all from one sample in a study of identical twins. One entry per CDR3 protein results from TCRdb running MiXCR on the 5' RACE reads. The data hold approximately 550,000 distinct CDR3 sequences, with 20% to 25% observed a single time. These data are also associated with another study on yellow fever vaccine responses in identical twins.

The sequenced sample was CD4+ T cells sorted from blood. The receptors derive from a woman aged 18-30 years in good health. Both conserved end residues are part of each CDR3. D genes are given only for firm matches. Clone size appears in some rows only: once, few, many, or a class for an expanded clone.

j_call v_call d_call clone_size cdr3_nt cdr3_aa
TRBJ2-1 TRBV5-1 TRBD2 few TGCGCCAGCAGCTTGCGGGTCGGTCTAGCGGGTACTAGCTCCTACAATGAGCAGTTCTTC CASSLRVGLAGTSSYNEQFF
TRBJ2-1 TRBV5-5 . once TGTGCCAGCAGCTTCGCACTAGCAGGGGGCAATGAGCAGTTCTTC CASSFALAGGNEQFF
TRBJ2-2 TRBV9 . . TGTGCCAGCAGCCCCCCCGGGAGGAACACCGGGGAGCTGTTTTTT CASSPPGRNTGELFF
TRBJ2-5 TRBV5-1 . . TGCGCCAGCGCCCCACCCGGCCCAGGCTTCCAAGAGACCCAGTACTTC CASAPPGPGFQETQYF
TRBJ2-1 TRBV4-1 TRBD1 few TGCGCCAGCAGCCAGGGACAGGGCCCCCCCCACAATGAGCAGTTCTTC CASSQGQGPPHNEQFF
TRBJ2-2 TRBV12-3/TRBV12-4 . . TGTGCCAGCAGTTTAGGAGGCAGTGTGGTTACCGGGGAGCTGTTTTTT CASSLGGSVVTGELFF
TRBJ2-5 TRBV7-8 TRBD2 . TGTGCCAGCAGCTACGGATCCCTGGCGGGGGGAGAGAACCAGTACTTC CASSYGSLAGGENQYF
TRBJ2-7 TRBV11-2 TRBD2 . TGTGCCAGCAGCCCAGTAGGGCTAGCGGGAGTGGGCGAGCAGTACTTC CASSPVGLAGVGEQYF
TRBJ1-2 TRBV20-1 TRBD1 few TGCAGTGCTAGAGTAACAGGGGGCAGGAATGGCTACACCTTC CSARVTGGRNGYTF
TRBJ2-3 TRBV29-1 TRBD2 . TGCAGCGGAACCCCTAGCGGGAGAGGGAATACGCAGTATTTT CSGTPSGRGNTQYF
TRBJ1-5 TRBV19 . . TGTGCCAGTAGTAAGTCGCAAATCAATCAGCCCCAGCATTTT CASSKSQINQPQHF
TRBJ2-1 TRBV5-1 . . TGCGCCAGCAGCTTGGCCGTCGGGTCTGACAATGAGCAGTTCTTC CASSLAVGSDNEQFF
TRBJ2-2 TRBV12-3/TRBV12-4 . few TGTGCCAGCAGTTTAGTCGGGGATATCTCCACCGGGGAGCTGTTTTTT CASSLVGDISTGELFF
TRBJ1-6 TRBV5-1 . . TGCGCCAGCAGCGTCCAGGACAGAAATAATTCACCCCTCCACTTT CASSVQDRNNSPLHF
TRBJ2-3 TRBV5-1 . few TGCGCCAGCGGCGGATCGACGGACCTCAGCACAGATACGCAGTATTTT CASGGSTDLSTDTQYF
TRBJ2-1 TRBV6-1 TRBD2 once TGTGCCAGCAGTACCCCTCGGGGGACTAGCGGAGGCCACTACAATGAGCAGTTCTTC CASSTPRGTSGGHYNEQFF
TRBJ1-2 TRBV19 TRBD1 few TGTGCCAGTAGTCGACAGGGGGCGGCGGAGTATGGCTACACCTTC CASSRQGAAEYGYTF
TRBJ2-3 TRBV5-1 . few TGCGCTGCAGCTGGACGGCCCGGGGATACGCAGTATTTT CAAAGRPGDTQYF
TRBJ2-3 TRBV12-3/TRBV12-4 TRBD2 many TGTGCCAGCAGTCCCCGCGGGGGGGGGACAGATACGCAGTATTTT CASSPRGGGTDTQYF
TRBJ1-4 TRBV7-9 . . TGTGCCAGCAGGGGAGCTAATGAAAAACTGTTTTTT CASRGANEKLFF
TRBJ2-3 TRBV28 TRBD2 few TGTGCCAGCAGTTTCCCAGCGGGGGGCCCTAGCACAGATACGCAGTATTTT CASSFPAGGPSTDTQYF
TRBJ2-2 TRBV12-3/TRBV12-4 . . TGTGCCAGCAGTTTACCCGGTGGCAGAAAGGAGCTGTTTTTT CASSLPGGRKELFF
TRBJ1-5 TRBV5-1 . few TGCGCCAGCAGCTTGGGATCGGGGGACCATCAGCCCCAGCATTTT CASSLGSGDHQPQHF
TRBJ2-1 TRBV12-3/TRBV12-4 . . TGTGCCAGCAATTTCCGGGCCAATGAGCAGTTCTTC CASNFRANEQFF
TRBJ2-1 TRBV28 . . TGTGCCAGCAGTTTATTGGTCAAGGAGCAGTTCTTC CASSLLVKEQFF
TRBJ2-2 TRBV2 TRBD2 . TGTGCCAGCAGTGCGGGACTAGCGGGTGGAGCGAACACCGGGGAGCTGTTTTTT CASSAGLAGGANTGELFF
TRBJ1-4 TRBV6-1 TRBD1 . TGTGCCAGCAGGGCCGGGACAGTTAATGAAAAACTGTTTTTT CASRAGTVNEKLFF
TRBJ2-1 TRBV7-9 TRBD1 . TGTGCCAGCAGCCTCGGACAGGGCTGGGGGAATGAGCAGTTCTTC CASSLGQGWGNEQFF
TRBJ1-1 TRBV10-2 . . TGCGCCAGCACCCGGGAAGGGGCGCCGGCTTTCTTT CASTREGAPAFF
TRBJ2-2 TRBV12-3/TRBV12-4 TRBD2 . TGTGCCAGCAGTTTCAGGGAGGGCGGGGAGCTGTTTTTT CASSFREGGELFF
TRBJ2-1 TRBV7-9 . . TGTGCCAGCAGCTTTCGGGCAGCAAGCGTATACAATGAGCAGTTCTTC CASSFRAASVYNEQFF
TRBJ2-5 TRBV9 . few TGTGCCAGCAGCCCCCGCCCGGGACCAAAAAGGGAGACCCAGTACTTC CASSPRPGPKRETQYF
TRBJ2-3 TRBV7-3 . . TGTGCCAGCAACAATGGGACCCTAACACCAAATACGCAGTATTTT CASNNGTLTPNTQYF
TRBJ2-1 TRBV5-1 TRBD1 many TGCGCCAGCAGCTTGGAAGGGACAGGGATGGGTGAGCAGTTCTTC CASSLEGTGMGEQFF
TRBJ2-1 TRBV5-1 . many TGCGCCAGCAGCTTGGTTACAGGTGAAGACGAGCAGTTCTTC CASSLVTGEDEQFF
TRBJ2-2 TRBV24-1 TRBD2 few TGTGCCACCAGTGATTTTGGCGGGAGGACGAACACCGGGGAGCTGTTTTTT CATSDFGGRTNTGELFF
TRBJ2-2 TRBV28 TRBD2 . TGTGCCAGCAGCTCAATCCCCGGGAGCGGGGGAGGGACCGGGGAGCTGTTTTTT CASSSIPGSGGGTGELFF
TRBJ2-1 TRBV7-6 . . TGTGCCAGCAGCTTAAAACACCGAGAGAGGGATGAGCAGTTCTTC CASSLKHRERDEQFF
TRBJ2-2 TRBV11-2 . . TGTGCCAGCAGCCGAAAGGCCGGGGAGCTGTTTTTT CASSRKAGELFF
TRBJ1-5 TRBV18 . . TGTGCCAGCTCACCACAGCGGATCCCGGGGAGCAATCAGCCCCAGCATTTT CASSPQRIPGSNQPQHF
TRBJ2-1 TRBV28 TRBD2 . TGTGCCAGCAAAAGCGGGGGGGCCCATGAGCAGTTCTTC CASKSGGAHEQFF
TRBJ2-1 TRBV19 . few TGTGCCAGTCAGGGGGGAGGCTCCTACAATGAGCAGTTCTTC CASQGGGSYNEQFF
TRBJ2-1 TRBV12-3/TRBV12-4 TRBD2 few TGTGCCAGCAGTTTGCTAGGGCGGACTAGCGGGAGGTCAAATGAGCAGTTCTTC CASSLLGRTSGRSNEQFF
TRBJ2-5 TRBV20-1 . . TGCAGTGCTAGTTTACAGATACAAGAGACCCAGTACTTC CSASLQIQETQYF
TRBJ2-7 TRBV5-1 . few TGCGCCAGCAGCTTGGGGGGGTCCCTGTACGAGCAGTACTTC CASSLGGSLYEQYF
TRBJ2-1 TRBV24-1 . few TGTGCCACCCTACAGGACAGACCCTACAATGAGCAGTTCTTC CATLQDRPYNEQFF
TRBJ2-3 TRBV18 TRBD1 few TGTGCCAGCTCACCTTGGACAGGGACAATAGATACGCAGTATTTT CASSPWTGTIDTQYF
TRBJ2-7 TRBV6-1 TRBD2 few TGTGCCAGCAGTCCTCCGGGGAGGGACGAGCAGTACTTC CASSPPGRDEQYF
TRBJ2-7 TRBV5-6 . few TGTGCCAGCAGCTCCAACAGGGATAGGTGGGAGCAGTACTTC CASSSNRDRWEQYF
TRBJ2-7 TRBV20-1 . . TGCAGTGCTAGAGCAACGGCATCCTACGAGCAGTACTTC CSARATASYEQYF
TRBJ2-2 TRBV6-5 . few TGTGCCAGCAGTTACCGCCCCGGGGGGCACGGGGAGCTGTTTTTT CASSYRPGGHGELFF
TRBJ2-3 TRBV10-3 . few TGTGCCATCAGTGAGCGAGGCGGGGCCACAGATACGCAGTATTTT CAISERGGATDTQYF
TRBJ1-2 TRBV12-3/TRBV12-4 . few TGTGCCAGCAGCCTGACACAGGCAGCGGACTATGGCTACACCTTC CASSLTQAADYGYTF
TRBJ2-1 TRBV9 . few TGTGCCAGCAGCGTAGCCGGGGTTAACAATGAGCAGTTCTTC CASSVAGVNNEQFF
TRBJ2-3 TRBV7-8 . few TGTGCCAGCACCTCCCCTCGGCGCATAAGTAGCACAGATACGCAGTATTTT CASTSPRRISSTDTQYF
TRBJ1-1 TRBV6-1 TRBD1 . TGTGCCAGCACCTACAGGGGCTCGAACACTGAAGCTTTCTTT CASTYRGSNTEAFF